This entry features one T cell receptor (beta chain) sequence. These data originate in a study of TIL therapy for anti-PD-1-resistant metastatic lung cancer. Germline V gives CDR1 LGHNT, CDR2 FRNRAP. The CDR3 sequence is 14 residues long. V gave up 1 base and J gave up 4 bases, with 8 bases separating them. Time point: pre-treatment sample, taken before nivolumab and TIL therapy. This was the immunoSEQ v3 assay. Measured with immunoSEQ multiplex PCR; TCRdb has only the in-frame clones, and not every one. This sample yields about 53,000 clones, of which about 73% are seen a single time; less than 2% belongs to the top ten.

The sequence was obtained from a person aged 25 to 85 with non-small cell lung cancer. The starting material was blood, obtained at baseline. The rearrangement links TRBV12-5 to TRBJ2-1; D gene ambiguous. The CDR3 spells CASGLELGYNEQFF. CDR3 DNA sequence: TGTGCTAGTGGTTTGGAGTTGGGATACAATGAGCAGTTCTTC.